These T cell receptor beta chains were read from a single sample in a study of T-cell memory formation after mild COVID-19. TCRdb analysed the 5' RACE reads with MiXCR anew, one entry per CDR3 protein. The repertoire includes some 14,000 distinct CDR3 sequences, roughly 16% of them detected once, and around three fifths sits in the top ten. Sequencing used PBMCs or a T cell subset sorted from them (not recorded which). The origin of the receptors is a man aged 18 to 29 who had mild COVID-19 (a few samples of this study predate the infection). Cell type and time point are not known. The CDR3 runs from the conserved cysteine through the conserved F or W. The D gene is left open where the match is weak. Where a row states a size, it is once, few, many or the class of an expanded clone; other rows omit it.

>TRBV4-1|many|NA|TRBJ2-3
TGCGCCAGCAGCCAAGATATATCGGGTTTTCGCACAGATACGCAGTATTTT
CASSQDISGFRTDTQYF
>TRBV4-1|NA|TRBD1|TRBJ1-5
TGCGCCAGCAGCCAGGACTCGCAGGGGGCGCGGGATCAGCCCCAGCATTTT
CASSQDSQGARDQPQHF
>TRBV4-1|NA|NA|TRBJ1-6
TGCGCCAGCAGCCCGGCGGGGTTCCCGCCTTCACCCCTCCACTTT
CASSPAGFPPSPLHF
>TRBV7-6|many|NA|TRBJ2-3
TGTGCCAGCAGCCCAGAGGTGGTCACAGATACGCAGTATTTT
CASSPEVVTDTQYF
>TRBV10-3|many|NA|TRBJ2-3
TGTGCCATCAGTGATTTGGGGGCGATAGATACGCAGTATTTT
CAISDLGAIDTQYF
>TRBV4-1|NA|TRBD2|TRBJ2-3
TGCGCCAGCAGCCTGGCGGGGGGGATTACAGATACGCAGTATTTT
CASSLAGGITDTQYF
>TRBV5-1|many|TRBD1|TRBJ2-2
TGCGCCAGCAGCGTGGGACAGGGAGGGATCGGGGAGCTGTTTTTT
CASSVGQGGIGELFF
>TRBV7-9|many|NA|TRBJ1-1
TGTGCCAGCAGCCTCAACGAGAACATGAACACTGAAGCTTTCTTT
CASSLNENMNTEAFF
>TRBV20-1|NA|NA|TRBJ1-5
TGCAGTGCTAGAGAGGGGGGGTTTTTGCGCAATCAGCCCCAGCATTTT
CSAREGGFLRNQPQHF
>TRBV7-6|NA|TRBD1|TRBJ2-6
TGTGCCAGCAGCCCAGGGGAACAGGGGGCTCTCTCCTCTGGGGCCAACGTCCTGACTTTC
CASSPGEQGALSSGANVLTF
>TRBV5-1|few|NA|TRBJ1-2
TGCGCCAGCAGCCCCAGGGGCTACTATGGCTACACCTTC
CASSPRGYYGYTF
>TRBV12-3/TRBV12-4|many|TRBD1|TRBJ1-6
TGTGCCAGCAGTTTATACAGGGGCGATAATTCACCCCTCCACTTT
CASSLYRGDNSPLHF
>TRBV7-9|many|NA|TRBJ2-2
TGTGCCAGCAGCTTAGCCCTCACGGGTTCGAGCGGGGAGCTGTTTTTT
CASSLALTGSSGELFF
>TRBV11-2|many|NA|TRBJ2-7
TGTGCCAGCAGCTCGGGTTTTTTGCGGAGAGACTCCTACGAGCAGTACTTC
CASSSGFLRRDSYEQYF
>TRBV15|many|NA|TRBJ2-2
TGTGCCACCAGCAGAGGTCGGGGCACCGGGGAGCTGTTTTTT
CATSRGRGTGELFF
>TRBV5-4|NA|NA|TRBJ2-3
TGTGCCAGCAGCTTGTTCGGGGGCAAAGATACGCAGTATTTT
CASSLFGGKDTQYF
>TRBV29-1|NA|NA|TRBJ1-1
TGCAGCGTGGGACTTCCGAACACTGAAGCTTTCTTT
CSVGLPNTEAFF
>TRBV30|few|NA|TRBJ1-1
TGTGCCTGGAGTCCTCATGGGGGGGCTTTCTTT
CAWSPHGGAFF